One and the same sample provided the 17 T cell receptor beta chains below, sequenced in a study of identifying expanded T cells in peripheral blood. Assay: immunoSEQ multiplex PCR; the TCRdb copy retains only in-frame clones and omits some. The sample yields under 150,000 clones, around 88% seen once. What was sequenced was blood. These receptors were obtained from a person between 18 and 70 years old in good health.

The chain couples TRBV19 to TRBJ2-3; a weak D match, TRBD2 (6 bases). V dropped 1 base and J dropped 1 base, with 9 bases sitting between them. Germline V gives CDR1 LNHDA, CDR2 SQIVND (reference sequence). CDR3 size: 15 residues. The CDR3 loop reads CASSIVASGTDTQYF. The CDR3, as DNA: TGTGCCAGTAGTATAGTGGCTAGCGGCACAGATACGCAGTATTTT. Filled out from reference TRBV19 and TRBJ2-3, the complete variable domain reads DGGITQSPKYLFRKEGQNVTLSCEQNLNHDAMYWYRQDPGQGLRLIYYSQIVNDFQKGDIAEGYSVSREKKESFPLTVTSAQKNPTAFYLCASSIVASGTDTQYFGPGTRLTVL.

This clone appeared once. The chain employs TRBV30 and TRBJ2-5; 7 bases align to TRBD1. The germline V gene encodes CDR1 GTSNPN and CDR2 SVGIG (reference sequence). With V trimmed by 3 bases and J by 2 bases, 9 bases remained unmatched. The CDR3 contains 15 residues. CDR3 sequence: CAWSPMGDRQETQYF. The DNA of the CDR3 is TGTGCCTGGAGCCCGATGGGGGACAGACAAGAGACCCAGTACTTC.

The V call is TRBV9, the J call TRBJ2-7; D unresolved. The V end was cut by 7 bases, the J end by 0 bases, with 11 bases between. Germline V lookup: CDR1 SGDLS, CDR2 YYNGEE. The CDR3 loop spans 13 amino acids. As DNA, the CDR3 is TGTGCCAGCCCCGTAGGGAACTCCTACGAGCAGTACTTC. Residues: CASPVGNSYEQYF. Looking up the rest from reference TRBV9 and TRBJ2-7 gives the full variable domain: DSGVTQTPKHLITATGQRVTLRCSPRSGDLSVYWYQQSLDQGLQFLIQYYNGEERAKGNILERFSAQQFPDLHSELNLSSLELGDSALYFCASPVGNSYEQYFGPGTRLTVT.

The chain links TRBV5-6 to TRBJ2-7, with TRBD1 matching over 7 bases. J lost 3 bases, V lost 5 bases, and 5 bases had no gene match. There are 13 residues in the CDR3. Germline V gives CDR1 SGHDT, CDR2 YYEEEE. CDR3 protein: CASRKDRSYEQYF. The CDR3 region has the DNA TGTGCCAGCAGAAAGGACAGGAGCTACGAGCAGTACTTC.

The CDR3 region has the DNA TGTGCCAGCAGATCAAGGGCCGGGGAGCTGTTTTTT. It translates to CASRSRAGELFF. J is TRBJ2-2 and V is TRBV9, with no clear D. Trimming pared 5 bases from V and 6 bases from J, leaving 8 bases between. The CDR3 spans 12 residues. The germline V gene encodes CDR1 SGDLS and CDR2 YYNGEE.

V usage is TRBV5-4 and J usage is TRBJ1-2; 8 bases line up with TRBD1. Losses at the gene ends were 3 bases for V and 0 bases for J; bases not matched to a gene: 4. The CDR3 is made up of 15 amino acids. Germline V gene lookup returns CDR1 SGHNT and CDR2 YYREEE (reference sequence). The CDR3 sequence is CASSSATGANYGYTF. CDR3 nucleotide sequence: TGTGCCAGCAGCTCCGCGACAGGGGCTAACTATGGCTACACCTTC.

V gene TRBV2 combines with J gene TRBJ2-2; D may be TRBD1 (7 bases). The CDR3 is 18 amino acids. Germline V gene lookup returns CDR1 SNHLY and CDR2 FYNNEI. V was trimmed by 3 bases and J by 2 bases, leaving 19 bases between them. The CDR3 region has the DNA TGTGCCAGCAGTGATAGTCGGGGGACAGAATTAAACACCGGGGAGCTGTTTTTT. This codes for CASSDSRGTELNTGELFF.

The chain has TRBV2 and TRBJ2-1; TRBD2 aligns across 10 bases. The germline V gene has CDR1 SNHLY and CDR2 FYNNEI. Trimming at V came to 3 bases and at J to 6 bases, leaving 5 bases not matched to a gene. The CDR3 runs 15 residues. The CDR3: CASSDRAGGRNEQFF. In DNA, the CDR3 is TGTGCCAGCAGTGATCGAGCGGGGGGGCGCAATGAGCAGTTCTTC.

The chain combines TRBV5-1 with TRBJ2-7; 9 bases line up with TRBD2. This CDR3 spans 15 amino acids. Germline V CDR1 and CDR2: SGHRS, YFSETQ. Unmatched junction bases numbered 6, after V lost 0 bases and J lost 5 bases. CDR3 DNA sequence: TGCGCCAGCAGCTTGGCGGCGGGAGGGCCTCACGAGCAGTACTTC. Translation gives CASSLAAGGPHEQYF.

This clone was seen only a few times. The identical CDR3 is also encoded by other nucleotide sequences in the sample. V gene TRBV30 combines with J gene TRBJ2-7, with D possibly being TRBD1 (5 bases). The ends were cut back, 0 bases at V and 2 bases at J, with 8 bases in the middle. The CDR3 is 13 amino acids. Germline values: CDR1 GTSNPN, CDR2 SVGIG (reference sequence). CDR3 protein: CAWSVQGTYEQYF. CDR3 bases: TGTGCCTGGAGTGTTCAGGGTACCTACGAGCAGTACTTC.

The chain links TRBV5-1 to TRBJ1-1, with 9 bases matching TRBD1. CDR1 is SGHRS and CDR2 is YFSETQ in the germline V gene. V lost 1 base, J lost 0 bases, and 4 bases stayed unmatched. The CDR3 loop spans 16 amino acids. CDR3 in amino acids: CASSLTGGIMNTEAFF. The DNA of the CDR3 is TGCGCCAGCAGCTTGACAGGGGGCATCATGAACACTGAAGCTTTCTTT.

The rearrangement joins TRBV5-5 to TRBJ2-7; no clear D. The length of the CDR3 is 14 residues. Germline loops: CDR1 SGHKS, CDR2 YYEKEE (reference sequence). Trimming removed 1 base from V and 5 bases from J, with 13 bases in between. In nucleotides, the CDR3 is TGTGCCAGCAGCTTGTTGGTTGGAGTAGACGAGCAGTACTTC. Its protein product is CASSLLVGVDEQYF.

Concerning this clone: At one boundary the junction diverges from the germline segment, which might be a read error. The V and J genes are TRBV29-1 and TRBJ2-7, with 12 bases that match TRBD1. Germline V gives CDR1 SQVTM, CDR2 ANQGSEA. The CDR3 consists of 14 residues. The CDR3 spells CSTTGTGGSNEQYF. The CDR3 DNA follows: TGCAGCACCACCGGGACAGGGGGCTCCAACGAGCAGTACTTC.

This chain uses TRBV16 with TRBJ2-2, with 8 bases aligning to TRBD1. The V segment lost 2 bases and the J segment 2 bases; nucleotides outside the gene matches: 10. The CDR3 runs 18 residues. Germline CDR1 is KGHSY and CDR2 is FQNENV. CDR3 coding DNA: TGTGCCAGCAGCCAAGAGCCAGGGGGCTATTCCAACACCGGGGAGCTGTTTTTT. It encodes CASSQEPGGYSNTGELFF.

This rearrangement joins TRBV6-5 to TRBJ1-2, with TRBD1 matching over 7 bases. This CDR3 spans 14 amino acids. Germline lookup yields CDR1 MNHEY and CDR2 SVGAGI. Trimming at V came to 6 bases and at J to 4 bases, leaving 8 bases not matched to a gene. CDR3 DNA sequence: TGTGCCAGCAGGCCGACAGGGTTGGGCTATGGCTACACCTTC. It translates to CASRPTGLGYGYTF.

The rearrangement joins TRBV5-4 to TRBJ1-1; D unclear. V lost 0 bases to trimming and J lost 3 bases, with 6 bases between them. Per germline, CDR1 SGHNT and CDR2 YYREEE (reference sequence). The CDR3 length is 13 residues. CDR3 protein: CASSLVGDTEAFF. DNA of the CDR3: TGTGCCAGCAGCTTGGTCGGGGACACTGAAGCTTTCTTT.

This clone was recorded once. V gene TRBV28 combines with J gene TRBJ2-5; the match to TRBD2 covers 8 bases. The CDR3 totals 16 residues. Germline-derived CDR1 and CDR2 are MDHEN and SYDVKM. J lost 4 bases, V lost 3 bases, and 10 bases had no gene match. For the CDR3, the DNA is TGTGCCAGCAGTTTCCGGGGGGGCAGGGGAGGAGAGACCCAGTACTTC. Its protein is CASSFRGGRGGETQYF.